The clone carrying this TCR beta chain was seen a single time. Compared with germline, one end of the junction differs, possibly owing to a read error. The sample belongs to a study of cytomegalovirus exposure and HLA in healthy donors. This donor had no CMV serostatus on record. Primers included in the PCR were 60 Vbeta and 13 Jbeta primers. Using immunoSEQ multiplex PCR, the repertoire was profiled, and TCRdb retains in-frame clones only, with some absent. The sample carries fewer than 20,000 clones, under 90% recorded once. The CDR3 totals 13 residues. Germline CDR1 reads MNHNS; CDR2 reads SASEGT. The specimen was PBMCs. The chain is built from TRBV6-1 and TRBJ2-2; D is perhaps TRBD2 (5 bases). This clonotype was sampled from a human donor in good health. As DNA, the CDR3 is TGTGCCAGCAGTCCAGAACCCACCGGGAAGCTGTTTTTT. This codes for CASSPEPTGKLFF.